This T cell receptor (beta chain) was sequenced in a study of OX40 agonist ivuxolimab in advanced cancers. Study at large: Subjects had a mean age of approximately 60 years, with a range of roughly 20 to 79; more than 70% were male.

With 5 bases removed from V and 5 bases from J, the gap between germline ends came to 12 bases. CDR1 and CDR2 from the germline V gene are MNHEY and SVGAGI. This CDR3 is 13 amino acids long. Clones were read by immunoSEQ multiplex PCR, and TCRdb kept only the in-frame ones, dropping some. Here the sample spans over 60,000 clones, approximately 81% being singletons. The chain employs TRBV6-5 and TRBJ1-1; D may be TRBD1 (6 bases). The sequencing here drew on CD4+ or CD8+ T cells sorted from blood, taken in a trial of the OX40 agonist ivuxolimab. This TCR came from an adult with an advanced solid tumor such as melanoma, head and neck, liver or kidney cancer. As DNA, the CDR3 is TGTGCCAGCAGTGAAACACAGGGAACTGAAGCTTTCTTT. Amino acid sequence: CASSETQGTEAFF.